Below, 18 T cell receptor beta chains from the same sample are listed, as sequenced in a study of OX40 agonist ivuxolimab in advanced cancers. Sequencing was performed with immunoSEQ multiplex PCR; in TCRdb, only in-frame clones are kept and a portion is missing. The table has almost 35,000 clones, 70% to 80% seen once. The specimen comprised CD4+ or CD8+ T cells sorted from blood, sampled in a trial of the OX40 agonist ivuxolimab. The receptors here all came from an adult with an advanced solid tumor such as melanoma, head and neck, liver or kidney cancer.

In this sample, this clone turned up once. This chain connects TRBV27 to TRBJ1-1, with D maybe TRBD1 (5 bases). The ends were cut back, 4 bases at V and 3 bases at J, with 18 bases in the middle. The germline V gene has CDR1 MNHEY and CDR2 SMNVEV (reference sequence). The CDR3 runs to 16 residues. CDR3 amino acids: CASSSNPGRGDTEAFF. DNA for the CDR3: TGTGCCAGCAGTTCGAATCCGGGACGGGGGGACACTGAAGCTTTCTTT.

A note on this clone: Compared with germline, one end of the junction differs, possibly owing to a read error. The gene calls are TRBV5-1 and TRBJ1-1; TRBD1 aligns across 7 bases. Looked up from germline, CDR1 is SGHRS and CDR2 is YFSETQ. The CDR3 covers 14 residues. The CDR3 sequence is CASSLNRGRAEAFF. The CDR3 DNA is TGTGCCAGCAGCCTAAACAGGGGCAGGGCTGAAGCTTTCTTT.

The chain links TRBV7-7 to TRBJ2-1; TRBD2 matches 8 bases. Germline values: CDR1 SSHAT, CDR2 FNYEAQ (reference sequence). The V segment lost 2 bases and the J segment 10 bases; nucleotides outside the gene matches: 1. The CDR3 totals 12 residues. DNA of the CDR3: TGTGCCAGCAGCTTACTAGCGGGCGAGCAGTTCTTC. It specifies CASSLLAGEQFF.

The chain has TRBV19 and TRBJ2-5; the D call may be TRBD1 or TRBD2 (6 bases each). V gave up 6 bases and J gave up 4 bases, with 15 bases separating them. Germline CDR1 is LNHDA and CDR2 is SQIVND (reference sequence). This CDR3 has 14 amino acids. Here the CDR3 reads CASSLRGRGETQYF. The CDR3 nucleotides are TGTGCCAGTAGCCTCCGGGGGCGGGGAGAGACCCAGTACTTC.

This chain connects TRBV11-3 to TRBJ2-2; 8 bases map to TRBD1. V shed 2 bases, J shed 6 bases, and the junction held 2 bases outside the gene matches. CDR1 is SGHNT and CDR2 is YENEEA in the germline V gene. The CDR3 contains 14 residues. The CDR3 loop reads CASSLKTGAGELFF. Here the CDR3 DNA reads TGTGCCAGCAGCTTAAAGACAGGGGCCGGGGAGCTGTTTTTT. The entire variable domain, with the rest obtained from reference TRBV11-3 and TRBJ2-2, is as follows: EAGVVQSPRYKIIEKKQPVAFWCNPISGHNTLYWYLQNLGQGPELLIRYENEEAVDDSQLPKDRFSAERLKGVDSTLKIQPAELGDSAVYLCASSLKTGAGELFFGEGSRLTVL.

This chain links TRBV7-1 with TRBJ1-2; 8 bases fit TRBD1. TRBV7-1 is known as an ORF, though its function is uncertain. The length of the CDR3 is 16 residues. J gave up 7 bases and V 7 bases, and 17 bases lay outside the gene matches. CDR3 nucleotides: TGTGCCAGCACCTTAGACTATAGGGCAGGGGGCGCTGGCTACACCTTC. It is translated as CASTLDYRAGGAGYTF.

The J gene is TRBJ1-1, the V gene TRBV18; the D gene is possibly TRBD1 (6 bases). Germline CDR1 and CDR2: KGHSH and LQKENI. V lost 1 base to trimming and J lost 6 bases, with 18 bases between them. The CDR3 is made up of 16 amino acids. The CDR3 here is CASSPLQGLSGAEAFF. CDR3 nucleotides: TGTGCCAGCTCACCACTACAGGGTTTGTCAGGTGCTGAAGCTTTCTTT.

This clone showed up just a few times. The chain employs TRBV10-2 and TRBJ2-3; D unclear. With 5 bases removed from V and 2 bases from J, the gap between germline ends came to 8 bases. The germline CDR1 and CDR2 sequences are WSHSY and SAAADI. The CDR3 runs 13 residues. The CDR3 region has the DNA TGCGCCAGCAGTAACGGTTTCACAGATACGCAGTATTTT. Protein: CASSNGFTDTQYF.

The genes are TRBV19 and TRBJ1-1; a weak D match, TRBD1 (6 bases). The CDR3 length is 14 residues. CDR1 LNHDA and CDR2 SQIVND come from the germline V gene (reference sequence). V lost 6 bases to trimming and J lost 4 bases, with 15 bases between them. CDR3 residues: CASRPQGQGTEAFF. The CDR3 bases are TGTGCCAGTAGACCACAGGGTCAGGGCACTGAAGCTTTCTTT.

This rearrangement joins TRBV30 to TRBJ1-1, with D uncertain. Per the germline V gene, CDR1 is GTSNPN and CDR2 is SVGIG (reference sequence). The CDR3 is 15 amino acids. The V gene lost 0 bases and the J gene lost 1 base, with 12 bases spanning the gap. Here the CDR3 reads CAWSVLSAGNTEAFF. The CDR3 DNA reads as TGTGCCTGGAGTGTACTCTCAGCAGGGAACACTGAAGCTTTCTTT.

The chain has TRBV19 and TRBJ1-1; 9 bases map to TRBD1. J lost 3 bases, V lost 6 bases, and 14 bases had no gene match. The length of the CDR3 is 17 residues. The germline gives CDR1 LNHDA, CDR2 SQIVND (reference sequence). Here the CDR3 DNA reads TGTGCCAGTAGACACAGGGGGCGCGTCAAGAGGGACACTGAAGCTTTCTTT. Amino acids: CASRHRGRVKRDTEAFF. The variable domain in full, completed from reference TRBV19 and TRBJ1-1, reads DGGITQSPKYLFRKEGQNVTLSCEQNLNHDAMYWYRQDPGQGLRLIYYSQIVNDFQKGDIAEGYSVSREKKESFPLTVTSAQKNPTAFYLCASRHRGRVKRDTEAFFGQGTRLTVV.

The chain uses TRBV19 and TRBJ1-4, with 10 bases identical to TRBD1. The J segment lost 7 bases and the V segment lost 5 bases, leaving 4 bases of the junction unmatched. The CDR3 has 14 residues. Per germline, CDR1 LNHDA and CDR2 SQIVND (reference sequence). The CDR3 coding sequence is TGTGCCAGTAGTCTGACAGGGGGCCTTGAAAAACTGTTTTTT. It yields the protein CASSLTGGLEKLFF.

The J gene is TRBJ2-2, the V gene TRBV5-6, with TRBD1 identical over 9 bases. V lost 3 bases and J lost 4; bases outside the gene matches: 4. Germline V CDR1 and CDR2: SGHDT, YYEEEE. CDR3 length equals 15 residues. The CDR3, as DNA: TGTGCCAGCAGCTACGACAGGGGGTCCACCGGGGAGCTGTTTTTT. This encodes CASSYDRGSTGELFF.

The J gene is TRBJ2-7, the V gene TRBV5-8, with D perhaps assigned TRBD1 or TRBD2 (5 bases each). CDR1 is SGHTS and CDR2 is YDEGEE in the germline V gene. V was pared by 4 bases and J by 2 bases, with 19 bases between. CDR3 size: 16 residues. The CDR3 protein is CASSQVGDGFTYEQYF. In DNA, the CDR3 is TGTGCCAGCAGCCAGGTAGGGGACGGCTTTACCTACGAGCAGTACTTC.

The rearrangement links TRBV11-2 to TRBJ1-1; 7 bases fit TRBD1. In germline, CDR1 is SGHAT, CDR2 FQNNGV. V trimming: 5 bases; J trimming: 1 base; junction bases outside the gene matches: 7. The CDR3 is made up of 15 amino acids. The CDR3 DNA reads TGTGCCAGCAGCCAACGACAGGGCCGGAACACTGAAGCTTTCTTT. It specifies CASSQRQGRNTEAFF.

The chain recombines TRBV19 with TRBJ1-5, with D uncertain. The V end was cut by 6 bases, the J end by 7 bases, with 13 bases between. Germline loops: CDR1 LNHDA, CDR2 SQIVND (reference sequence). There are 13 residues in the CDR3. CDR3 protein: CASSSEFAQPQHF. In DNA form, the CDR3 reads TGTGCCAGTAGCTCAGAGTTCGCGCAGCCCCAGCATTTT.

The chain uses TRBV6-5 and TRBJ1-1; TRBD1 matches at 7 bases. J lost 0 bases, V lost 3 bases, and 7 bases had no gene match. The CDR3 loop spans 16 amino acids. Per germline, CDR1 MNHEY and CDR2 SVGAGI. Here the CDR3 reads CASSYGIGGLNTEAFF. The DNA of the CDR3 is TGTGCCAGCAGTTATGGGATAGGGGGCCTGAACACTGAAGCTTTCTTT.

The chain couples TRBV7-9 to TRBJ2-5, with TRBD2 identical over 9 bases. CDR1 and CDR2 from the germline V gene are SEHNR and FQNEAQ (reference sequence). The CDR3 loop spans 14 amino acids. V was pared by 6 bases and J by 2 bases, with 4 bases of the junction left unmatched. The chain's CDR3 is CASSRLAEQETQYF. The DNA of the CDR3 is TGTGCCAGCAGTCGACTAGCGGAACAAGAGACCCAGTACTTC.